The 11 T cell receptor beta chains presented below share a single source sample, sequenced in a study of CD8 T cells in ankylosing spondylitis. One entry per CDR3 protein, called by TCRdb with MiXCR from the 5' RACE reads. The sample comprises approximately 100,000 distinct CDR3 sequences, nearly 25% of which are singletons, and about 12% rests with the top ten. Sequenced: synovial fluid, either unsorted or a sorted T cell fraction (not recorded which). The receptors shown here come from a male donor with ankylosing spondylitis.

The chain has TRBV7-9 and TRBJ2-3; D unclear. The V gene lost 1 base and the J gene lost 1 base, with 15 bases spanning the gap. This CDR3 is built from 17 residues. The germline V gene encodes CDR1 SEHNR and CDR2 FQNEAQ (reference sequence). The CDR3 spells CASSLDAGTPRTDTQYF. CDR3 nucleotide sequence: TGTGCCAGCAGCTTAGACGCAGGTACCCCGCGCACAGATACGCAGTATTTT. The full variable domain, in which reference TRBV7-9 and TRBJ2-3 provide the parts outside the CDR3, is DTGVSQNPRHKITKRGQNVTFRCDPISEHNRLYWYRQTLGQGPEFLTYFQNEAQLEKSRLLSDRFSAERPKGSFSTLEIQRTEQGDSAMYLCASSLDAGTPRTDTQYFGPGTRLTVL.

This chain uses TRBV7-8 with TRBJ1-2, with D possibly being TRBD1 (6 bases). The germline gives CDR1 SGHVS, CDR2 FQNEAQ. Between the trimmed V and J ends, which lost 1 base and 1 base, there was a span of 10 bases. The CDR3 is 15 residues long. The CDR3 DNA reads TGTGCCAGCAGCTTAGGAGGGGGGCGTAACTATGGCTACACCTTC. Translated: CASSLGGGRNYGYTF.

The V gene is TRBV3-1, the J gene TRBJ1-5, with D perhaps matching TRBD1 (5 bases). The CDR3 runs to 14 residues. Germline V gene data show CDR1 as LGHDT and CDR2 as YNNKEL (reference sequence). Trimming cost V 4 bases and J 5 bases, with 12 bases left between them. The CDR3 nucleotides read TGTGCCAGCAGCCCGGACGGGGGGTATCAGCCCCAGCATTTT. Translation gives CASSPDGGYQPQHF. Full variable domain (remainder filled in from reference TRBV3-1 and TRBJ1-5): DTAVSQTPKYLVTQMGNDKSIKCEQNLGHDTMYWYKQDSKKFLKIMFSYNNKELIINETVPNRFSPKSPDKAHLNLHINSLELGDSAVYFCASSPDGGYQPQHFGDGTRLSIL.

CDR3 loop: CASSLPRENSPLHF. The CDR3 DNA reads as TGTGCCAGCAGTCTCCCCCGGGAGAATTCACCCCTCCACTTT. This rearrangement joins TRBV28 to TRBJ1-6; D gene ambiguous. The germline V gene encodes CDR1 MDHEN and CDR2 SYDVKM. Trimming cost V 5 bases and J 7 bases, with 12 bases left between them. The CDR3 extends over 14 amino acids.

V usage is TRBV5-6 and J usage is TRBJ2-3, with 8 bases matching TRBD2. CDR1 SGHDT and CDR2 YYEEEE come from the germline V gene. The CDR3 is made up of 15 amino acids. The V gene end was trimmed by 4 bases and the J gene end by 6 bases; junction bases not matched to a gene: 10. The CDR3 loop is CASSLPRAGGDTQYF. DNA for the CDR3: TGTGCCAGCAGCCTCCCCCGGGCGGGGGGCGATACGCAGTATTTT.

This chain links TRBV24-1 with TRBJ2-1; 11 nucleotides agree with TRBD2. Germline V CDR1 and CDR2: KGHDR, SFDVKD. This CDR3 comprises 18 residues. With V trimmed by 6 bases and J by 3 bases, 12 bases remained unmatched. The CDR3 here is CATSRLAGGLTDYNEQFF. The CDR3 DNA reads as TGTGCCACCAGTAGATTAGCGGGAGGGTTGACTGACTACAATGAGCAGTTCTTC.

This clonotype has a handful of counts. The chain links TRBV20-1 to TRBJ1-1; D uncertain. V was pared by 4 bases and J by 5 bases, with 8 bases between. The CDR3 runs to 11 residues. Germline V lookup: CDR1 DFQATT, CDR2 SNEGSKA (reference sequence). The CDR3 loop is CSATFSTEAFF. The CDR3 DNA follows: TGCAGTGCTACGTTTTCAACTGAAGCTTTCTTT.

The chain joins TRBV20-1 to TRBJ1-1; 8 nucleotides agree with TRBD1. J lost 5 bases, V lost 2 bases, and 10 bases had no gene match. This CDR3 comprises 15 residues. Per the germline V gene, CDR1 is DFQATT and CDR2 is SNEGSKA (reference sequence). The CDR3 coding sequence is TGCAGTGCTAGACAGGGGGCAATCAGTGGTACTGAAGCTTTCTTT. This sequence encodes CSARQGAISGTEAFF.

V gene TRBV19 combines with J gene TRBJ1-2; maybe TRBD1 (5 bases). The CDR3 totals 15 residues. Looked up from germline, CDR1 is LNHDA and CDR2 is SQIVND (reference sequence). The V gene lost 5 bases and the J gene lost 4 bases, with 17 bases spanning the gap. In nucleotides, the CDR3 is TGTGCCAGTAGTGCCACCCCACAGGCCGCCTATGGCTACACCTTC. Translation: CASSATPQAAYGYTF.

This clonotype was observed a few times. V usage is TRBV30 and J usage is TRBJ2-3, with 9 bases matching TRBD2. After removal of 6 bases from V and 4 bases from J, the junction contained 8 bases not matched to a gene. The CDR3 has 14 amino acids. CDR1 is GTSNPN, CDR2 SVGIG, per germline (reference sequence). The CDR3 spells CACTRVAGADTQYF. The CDR3 bases are TGTGCCTGCACACGAGTAGCGGGGGCAGATACGCAGTATTTT.

The sample holds a few counts of this clonotype. The chain recombines TRBV3-1 with TRBJ1-2; 7 nucleotides agree with TRBD1. CDR3 length: 12 amino acids. In germline, CDR1 is LGHDT, CDR2 YNNKEL (reference sequence). J gave up 8 bases and V 4 bases, and 4 bases lay outside the gene matches. The CDR3 DNA reads as TGTGCCAGCAGCCGACAGGGTTTCGGCTACACCTTC. Protein product: CASSRQGFGYTF. Filled out from reference TRBV3-1 and TRBJ1-2, the complete variable domain reads DTAVSQTPKYLVTQMGNDKSIKCEQNLGHDTMYWYKQDSKKFLKIMFSYNNKELIINETVPNRFSPKSPDKAHLNLHINSLELGDSAVYFCASSRQGFGYTFGSGTRLTVV.